These T cell receptor beta chains were read from a single sample in a study of cytomegalovirus exposure and HLA in healthy donors. TCRdb's copy holds only in-frame clones and misses some; the assay was immunoSEQ multiplex PCR. The sample lists 60,000 to 75,000 clones, 95% occurring once. The specimen sequenced was PBMCs. The receptors originated from a woman between 18 and 30 years old in good health and CMV-seropositive. Each CDR3 is given with its conserved first and last residue. Fields, in order: V gene, D gene, CDR3 protein. A D gene is named only where the DNA matches it firmly.

V gene: TRBV6-1; D gene: .; CDR3 protein: CATLFTDTQYF
V gene: TRBV5-1; D gene: TRBD1; CDR3 protein: CASSLPGGGEAPMIEQYF
V gene: TRBV5-5; D gene: .; CDR3 protein: CASSLGVATDTQYF
V gene: TRBV10-3; D gene: TRBD1; CDR3 protein: CAISDYPGDRVYNEQFF
V gene: TRBV27; D gene: .; CDR3 protein: CASSSGHGYNEQFF
V gene: TRBV14; D gene: .; CDR3 protein: CASSPPGDGYGYTF
V gene: TRBV28; D gene: TRBD1; CDR3 protein: CASKAGTGVGQPQHF
V gene: TRBV6-1; D gene: TRBD2; CDR3 protein: CASSGGGAATRLTDTQYF
V gene: TRBV28; D gene: TRBD2; CDR3 protein: CASSFGGRANEQYF
V gene: TRBV5-6; D gene: TRBD1; CDR3 protein: CASSMTGFGYTF
V gene: TRBV27; D gene: TRBD1; CDR3 protein: CASSLRQGPGDSTEAFF
V gene: TRBV7-2; D gene: TRBD2; CDR3 protein: CASSSQTSEGTNEQFF
V gene: TRBV28; D gene: .; CDR3 protein: CASLSSGLGFYGYTF
V gene: TRBV7-3; D gene: .; CDR3 protein: CASSLLSLGEQFF
V gene: TRBV9; D gene: .; CDR3 protein: CASNQGVGSDTQYF
V gene: TRBV7-7; D gene: .; CDR3 protein: CASSLSLVRGGGRKNIQYF
V gene: TRBV30; D gene: .; CDR3 protein: CASLVGGFYGYTF